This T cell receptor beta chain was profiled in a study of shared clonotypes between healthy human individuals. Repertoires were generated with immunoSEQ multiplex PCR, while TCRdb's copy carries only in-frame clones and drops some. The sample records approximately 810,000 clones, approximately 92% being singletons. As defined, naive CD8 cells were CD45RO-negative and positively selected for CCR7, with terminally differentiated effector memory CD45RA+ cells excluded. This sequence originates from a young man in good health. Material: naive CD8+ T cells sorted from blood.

CDR3 DNA: TGTGCCAGCAGCCCGCTATCGGGACAGAACTCCTACGAGCAGTACTTC. Translated: CASSPLSGQNSYEQYF. This rearrangement joins TRBV5-5 to TRBJ2-7; 7 positions agree with TRBD1. CDR1 is SGHKS and CDR2 is YYEKEE in the germline V gene (reference sequence). Trimming at V came to 4 bases and at J to 0 bases, leaving 10 bases not matched to a gene. The CDR3 is 16 residues long.